Below, 32 T cell receptor beta chains from the same sample are listed, as sequenced in a study of glioma-infiltrating T cells. Amplification of TCR alpha and beta CDR3 regions from RNA used iRepertoire nested multiplex PCR. One entry per CDR3 protein results from TCRdb running MiXCR on the multiplex PCR reads. The table lists about 210,000 distinct CDR3 sequences, 30% to 40% of them singletons, with around 20% in the top ten. The specimen sequenced was glioma tissue, nonneoplastic brain tissue, or PBMCs (not recorded which). All receptors come from a human donor with low-grade glioma or glioblastoma, undergoing nonglioma brain surgery, or in good health (not recorded which).

Remarks on this clonotype: Given a much more abundant clone one base away, this may be a read error. The rearrangement joins TRBV7-2 to TRBJ2-4; TRBD2 agrees at 8 bases. V shed 1 base, J shed 8 bases, and the junction held 7 bases outside the gene matches. In germline, CDR1 is SGHTA, CDR2 FQGNSA. CDR3 length: 15 residues. CDR3 amino acids: CASSLVGRGADIQYF. The CDR3 coding sequence is TGTGCCAGCAGCTTAGTCGGGCGGGGGGCAGACATTCAGTACTTC.

This clonotype was recorded at least ten times. This chain joins TRBV12-3 or TRBV12-4 and TRBJ1-1; possible D gene TRBD1, 6 bases. This CDR3 spans 16 amino acids. The V and J ends lost 0 bases and 0 bases respectively, with 11 bases between them. The CDR3 protein is CASSLAIGQMNTEAFF. CDR3 bases: TGTGCCAGCAGTTTAGCAATCGGACAGATGAACACTGAAGCTTTCTTT.

The sample holds many counts of this clonotype. CDR3 residues: CAIGQAGGGGYTF. DNA for the CDR3: TGTGCCATCGGCCAGGCAGGGGGAGGTGGCTACACCTTC. The rearrangement uses TRBV27 and TRBJ1-2; TRBD1 aligns across 7 bases. The J segment lost 7 bases and the V segment lost 10 bases, leaving 12 bases of the junction unmatched. Per germline, CDR1 MNHEY and CDR2 SMNVEV (reference sequence). The CDR3 has 13 amino acids.

There are many counts of this clonotype. J is TRBJ2-7 and V is TRBV2; the D is unclear. This CDR3 region has 13 residues. Germline-derived CDR1 and CDR2 are SNHLY and FYNNEI. Trimming took off 6 bases at V and 2 bases at J, with 11 bases between the two ends. The CDR3 sequence is CASSVGYTYEQYF. For the CDR3, the DNA is TGTGCCAGCAGCGTGGGATACACCTACGAGCAGTACTTC.

Concerning this clonotype: The junction departs from the called germline gene at one end, perhaps through a read error. This chain links TRBV20-1 with TRBJ2-7; possible D gene TRBD1, 6 bases. CDR1 and CDR2 (germline): DFQATT, SNEGSKA (reference sequence). The CDR3 has 13 residues. Here the CDR3 DNA reads TGCAGTGCCCAGGGGCGGGTAACCTACGAGCAGTATTTC. Its translation is CSAQGRVTYEQYF.

This rearrangement joins TRBV6-5 to TRBJ1-2; tentatively, D is TRBD1 (5 bases). CDR3 size: 12 residues. Deletions cut 2 bases from V and 8 bases from J, with 9 bases between. The germline gives CDR1 MNHEY, CDR2 SVGAGI. CDR3 nucleotides: TGTGCCAGCAGTTACGACAGCAGCGGCTACACCTTC. Its protein product is CASSYDSSGYTF.

V and J are TRBV2 and TRBJ2-2, with D possibly matching TRBD2 (6 bases). Trimming left V 8 bases short and J 4 bases short, with 26 bases between. Germline CDR1 is SNHLY and CDR2 is FYNNEI. The CDR3 is 18 residues long. CDR3: CASLRDLPSPATTGELFF. The CDR3 coding sequence is TGTGCCAGCTTACGGGACTTACCTTCCCCAGCGACCACCGGGGAGCTGTTTTTT.

In its sample, this clonotype was seen many times. This rearrangement joins TRBV27 to TRBJ1-5; 9 bases match TRBD1. V shed 6 bases and J 6 bases; nucleotides not matched to a gene: 9. The CDR3 is 15 amino acids. The germline V gene encodes CDR1 MNHEY and CDR2 SMNVEV (reference sequence). The CDR3 DNA reads as TGTGCCAGCAGGAGAACAGGGGGCGCAGGTCAGCCCCAGCATTTT. Translation gives CASRRTGGAGQPQHF.

About this clonotype: A much more abundant neighbour one base away suggests this may be a read error. CDR3 DNA: TGTGCCAGCAGCCGCCGGGGGACCTCTTGCGAGCAGTACTTC. Its protein is CASSRRGTSCEQYF. The gene calls are TRBV27 and TRBJ2-7; D may be TRBD2 (6 bases). This CDR3 is built from 14 residues. Deletions cut 6 bases from V and 6 bases from J, with 18 bases between. In germline, CDR1 is MNHEY, CDR2 SMNVEV (reference sequence).

This clonotype occurred many times. The DNA for the CDR3 is TGTGCCAGCGGAGGGGCGGGGACAGATACGCAGTATTTT. Its protein is CASGGAGTDTQYF. The chain combines TRBV6-1 with TRBJ2-3; D might be TRBD2 (6 bases). CDR1 is MNHNS and CDR2 is SASEGT in the germline V gene. The CDR3 is 13 residues long. V gave up 8 bases and J gave up 3 bases, with 12 bases separating them.

About this clonotype itself: Because it lacks the conserved phenylalanine or tryptophan at the end, this CDR3 is likely a read error. The genes are TRBV7-2 and TRBJ1-2, with D uncertain. Trimming took off 0 bases at V and 2 bases at J, with 7 bases between the two ends. Germline V gene data show CDR1 as SGHTA and CDR2 as FQGNSA. The CDR3 runs to 14 residues. CDR3 protein: CASSLAVRNYGYTV. The CDR3, as DNA: TGTGCCAGCAGCTTAGCGGTGAGAAACTATGGCTACACCGTC.

This clonotype occurred once. The missing conserved phenylalanine or tryptophan at the end of this CDR3 makes a read error likely. V is TRBV6-1 and J is TRBJ1-5; TRBD1 is a possible D gene (5 bases). This CDR3 has 15 residues. From germline, CDR1 is MNHNS and CDR2 SASEGT. For the CDR3, the DNA is TGCGCCAGCAGTCCCCAGGGTTTAGGCAATCAGCCCCAGCATTCT. As protein: CASSPQGLGNQPQHS.

This clonotype has ten or more counts. This chain joins TRBV28 and TRBJ2-7, with 10 bases aligning to TRBD2. Germline V CDR1 and CDR2: MDHEN, SYDVKM. This CDR3 is built from 15 residues. Unmatched junction bases numbered 7, after V lost 8 bases and J lost 0 bases. This CDR3 reads CASPPSGSTSYEQYF. The CDR3 DNA is TGTGCCAGCCCCCCTAGCGGGAGTACCTCCTACGAGCAGTACTTC. Using reference TRBV28 and TRBJ2-7 for the parts outside the CDR3, the full variable domain is DVKVTQSSRYLVKRTGEKVFLECVQDMDHENMFWYRQDPGLGLRLIYFSYDVKMKEKGDIPEGYSVSREKKERFSLILESASTNQTSMYLCASPPSGSTSYEQYFGPGTRLTVT.

This clonotype was seen once. The J gene is TRBJ1-4, the V gene TRBV19; D call uncertain. Between the trimmed V and J ends, which lost 5 bases and 5 bases, there was a span of 15 bases. The CDR3 contains 15 residues. CDR1 LNHDA and CDR2 SQIVND come from the germline V gene (reference sequence). The CDR3 reads CASSGPGKLNEKLFF. The DNA of the CDR3 is TGTGCCAGTAGTGGGCCGGGAAAGCTCAATGAAAAACTGTTTTTT.

Note on this clonotype: No DNA is shown, since the ends of the CDR3 on it are uncertain; the CDR3 is the one TCRdb lists. The rearrangement links TRBV6-2 or TRBV6-3 to TRBJ2-1. The CDR3 is 13 amino acids long, termini counted. CDR1 and CDR2 (germline): MNHEY, SVGEGT. This CDR3 is CASSSSRANDQFF.

The chain recombines TRBV6-2 or TRBV6-3 with TRBJ2-3; 8 bases agree with TRBD2. The ends lost 4 bases at V and 2 bases at J; junction bases unmatched: 5. The CDR3 covers 15 residues. Germline V gene data show CDR1 as MNHEY and CDR2 as SVGEGT. The CDR3 DNA reads as TGTGCCAGCAGTTCGCTAGCGGGCATCACAGATACGCAGTATTTT. Translation: CASSSLAGITDTQYF.

This clonotype has a count of ten or more. This sequence joins TRBV7-8 and TRBJ2-5, with D possibly called TRBD1 or TRBD2 (5 bases each). V was pared by 0 bases and J by 0 bases, with 8 bases between. Germline V gene sequence: CDR1 SGHVS, CDR2 FQNEAQ. This CDR3 comprises 15 residues. CDR3 sequence: CASSLAGRYQETQYF. DNA of the CDR3: TGTGCCAGCAGCTTAGCGGGACGGTACCAAGAGACCCAGTACTTC.

Comment on this clonotype: With a much larger clone just one base away, this may be a read error. The rearrangement links TRBV4-1 to TRBJ2-7; D possibly corresponds to TRBD2 (6 bases). The DNA end lines up better with TRBJ2-1; the J call may be wrong. Germline V gene data show CDR1 as MGHRA and CDR2 as YSYEKL. This CDR3 region has 15 residues. CDR3 DNA: TGCGCCAGCAGCCAAGATTGGGACTCCCCCTACGAGCAGTTCTTC. Its translation is CASSQDWDSPYEQFF.

The chain has TRBV27 and TRBJ2-1; 8 bases are shared with TRBD2. V lost 9 bases to trimming and J lost 6 bases; unmatched junction nucleotides: 7. The CDR3 consists of 13 residues. In germline, CDR1 is MNHEY, CDR2 SMNVEV (reference sequence). The CDR3: CARSRGGVNEQFF. In nucleotides, the CDR3 is TGTGCCAGAAGTCGGGGGGGGGTCAATGAGCAGTTCTTC.

This clonotype has ten or more counts. The CDR3 spells CASSQAPTVGGADTQYF. CDR3 bases: TGCGCCAGCAGCCAGGCCCCTACCGTGGGTGGCGCAGATACGCAGTATTTT. The V and J genes are TRBV4-3 and TRBJ2-3; D not certain. With 3 bases removed from V and 4 bases from J, the gap between germline ends came to 20 bases. The CDR3 loop spans 17 amino acids. Germline V gene data show CDR1 as LGHNA and CDR2 as YSLEER.

This clonotype was observed at least ten times. The chain links TRBV19 to TRBJ1-5, with a possible D match to TRBD1 (5 bases). The CDR3 is 14 residues long. Germline V gene lookup returns CDR1 LNHDA and CDR2 SQIVND (reference sequence). Trimming removed 7 bases from V and 2 bases from J, with 12 bases in between. The CDR3 is CASKWGTGNQPQHF. The CDR3, as DNA: TGTGCCAGTAAGTGGGGGACGGGCAATCAGCCCCAGCATTTT. Full variable domain (remainder filled in from reference TRBV19 and TRBJ1-5): DGGITQSPKYLFRKEGQNVTLSCEQNLNHDAMYWYRQDPGQGLRLIYYSQIVNDFQKGDIAEGYSVSREKKESFPLTVTSAQKNPTAFYLCASKWGTGNQPQHFGDGTRLSIL.

This clonotype was counted many times. The chain recombines TRBV7-2 with TRBJ2-7; TRBD2 matches 8 bases. Germline values: CDR1 SGHTA, CDR2 FQGNSA. Losses at the gene ends were 5 bases for V and 6 bases for J; bases not matched to a gene: 15. The CDR3 spans 16 residues. The CDR3 DNA is TGTGCCAGCAGCCTACAGGGAGGGACTAGTTCTCGCGAGCAGTACTTC. Its protein product is CASSLQGGTSSREQYF.

This clonotype showed up just a few times. An end of the junction differs from the germline gene, which may be a read error. This chain joins TRBV28 and TRBJ1-4; possible D gene TRBD1, 6 bases. This CDR3 has 16 amino acids. Germline V CDR1 and CDR2: MDHEN, SYDVKM. The CDR3 DNA reads as TGTGCCAGCATACCGACGCCGGGACGGGACAATGCAAAACTGTTTTTT. Its translation: CASIPTPGRDNAKLFF.

This clonotype has a count of ten or more. The chain uses TRBV28 and TRBJ1-2; 8 bases map to TRBD1. V trimming: 6 bases; J trimming: 3 bases; junction bases outside the gene matches: 18. Germline V lookup: CDR1 MDHEN, CDR2 SYDVKM. The CDR3 is 18 residues long. The CDR3 loop is CASSPYKMPGQDDYGYTF. The CDR3 nucleotides are TGTGCCAGCAGCCCATACAAAATGCCGGGACAGGACGACTATGGCTACACCTTC.

As to this clonotype: The missing conserved phenylalanine or tryptophan at the end of this CDR3 makes a read error likely. The chain joins TRBV6-6 to TRBJ1-1; the D is unclear. The CDR3 contains 14 residues. Germline V gene sequence: CDR1 MNHNY, CDR2 SVGAGI (reference sequence). V shed 0 bases and J shed 1 base, with 6 bases lying between them. DNA of the CDR3: TGTGCCAGCAGTTACTCACAAGGGAACACTGAAGCTTTCCCT. It translates to CASSYSQGNTEAFP.

This clonotype appeared many times. The chain combines TRBV6-6 with TRBJ2-4, with D possibly TRBD1 on 5 matching bases. The ends were cut back, 2 bases at V and 1 base at J, with 9 bases in the middle. The germline gives CDR1 MNHNY, CDR2 SVGAGI (reference sequence). CDR3 size: 15 residues. Here the CDR3 reads CASSYAGQAKNIQYF. CDR3 sequence (DNA): TGTGCCAGCAGTTACGCAGGGCAGGCCAAAAACATTCAGTACTTC.

The chain joins TRBV19 to TRBJ2-2; D possibly uses TRBD1 or TRBD2 (5 bases each). This CDR3 contains 16 residues. Trimming took 3 bases from V and 1 from J, leaving 12 bases between them. Per the germline V gene, CDR1 is LNHDA and CDR2 is SQIVND (reference sequence). In nucleotides, the CDR3 is TGTGCCAGTAGTATTAGAACGAGGGGGAACACCGGGGAGCTGTTTTTT. Translated, it gives CASSIRTRGNTGELFF.

This clonotype was observed at least ten times. The gene calls are TRBV7-9 and TRBJ1-3; TRBD1 might be the D (5 bases). This CDR3 has 14 amino acids. Germline CDR1 reads SEHNR; CDR2 reads FQNEAQ (reference sequence). V was pared by 1 base and J by 7 bases, with 11 bases between. CDR3 nucleotides: TGTGCCAGCAGCTTAGGACCGGGGGTGAACACCATATATTTT. Translation gives CASSLGPGVNTIYF. Filled out from reference TRBV7-9 and TRBJ1-3, the complete variable domain reads DTGVSQNPRHKITKRGQNVTFRCDPISEHNRLYWYRQTLGQGPEFLTYFQNEAQLEKSRLLSDRFSAERPKGSFSTLEIQRTEQGDSAMYLCASSLGPGVNTIYFGEGSWLTVV.

This clonotype was observed at least ten times. This sequence joins TRBV6-5 and TRBJ2-7; unclear D gene. The CDR3 has 13 amino acids. The germline gives CDR1 MNHEY, CDR2 SVGAGI. V lost 2 bases and J lost 2, with 7 bases in between. CDR3 bases: TGTGCCAGCAGTTACGGGCATGCCTACGAGCAGTACTTC. Its translation: CASSYGHAYEQYF.

To note about this clonotype: Compared with germline, one end of the junction differs, possibly owing to a read error. V is TRBV4-2 and J is TRBJ2-1; D is perhaps TRBD2 (6 bases). The germline V gene encodes CDR1 LGHNA and CDR2 YNFKEQ. The CDR3 sequence is 15 residues long. CDR3 loop: CTSSQAWEENNEQFF. The CDR3 nucleotides are TGTACCAGCAGCCAGGCCTGGGAGGAAAACAATGAGCAGTTCTTC.

To note about this clonotype: One base away lies a much larger clone, so this may be a sequencing read error. The chain combines TRBV4-2 with TRBJ1-1; TRBD1 might be the D (5 bases). Deletions cut 0 bases from V and 7 bases from J, with 9 bases between. Per the germline V gene, CDR1 is LGHNA and CDR2 is YNFKEQ. The CDR3 has 13 amino acids. This chain's CDR3 is CASSQEVQGEAFF. The CDR3 DNA reads as TGTGCCAGCAGCCAAGAAGTGCAGGGTGAAGCTTTCTTT.

This clonotype has ten or more counts. The chain is built from TRBV27 and TRBJ1-1; D ambiguous. The V end lost 10 bases, the J end lost 1 base, and 7 bases lay between the germline ends. The germline V gene has CDR1 MNHEY and CDR2 SMNVEV (reference sequence). The CDR3 is made up of 11 amino acids. CDR3 DNA: TGTGCCACGAGACAGAACACTGAAGCTTTCTTT. Amino acid sequence: CATRQNTEAFF.